This record covers a single T cell receptor (beta chain). Its antigen is currently unknown. This sample was taken from a study of cytomegalovirus exposure and HLA in healthy donors. General study findings and limits: Being indistinguishable, some V segments were excluded, TRBV6-2 and TRBV6-3 among them.

Germline lookup yields CDR1 SGHRS and CDR2 YFSETQ. V was pared by 5 bases and J by 1 base, with 1 base of the junction left unmatched. The CDR3 loop spans 13 amino acids. Researchers ran the PCR with 60 Vbeta and 13 Jbeta primers. TCRdb keeps only in-frame clones here, not all; method: immunoSEQ multiplex PCR. The sample carries a few hundred thousand clones, approximately 80% recorded once. The sample was PBMCs. The origin of this receptor is a girl aged 5-17 years in good health and CMV-seronegative. This chain joins TRBV5-1 and TRBJ2-5; 8 bases map to TRBD2. This CDR3 is CASRGLVQETQYF. The CDR3 DNA reads as TGCGCCAGCAGGGGACTAGTCCAAGAGACCCAGTACTTC. Based on the CDR3 plus reference TRBV5-1 and TRBJ2-5, the full variable domain is KAGVTQTPRYLIKTRGQQVTLSCSPISGHRSVSWYQQTPGQGLQFLFEYFSETQRNKGNFPGRFSGRQFSNSRSEMNVSTLELGDSALYLCASRGLVQETQYFGPGTRLLVL.